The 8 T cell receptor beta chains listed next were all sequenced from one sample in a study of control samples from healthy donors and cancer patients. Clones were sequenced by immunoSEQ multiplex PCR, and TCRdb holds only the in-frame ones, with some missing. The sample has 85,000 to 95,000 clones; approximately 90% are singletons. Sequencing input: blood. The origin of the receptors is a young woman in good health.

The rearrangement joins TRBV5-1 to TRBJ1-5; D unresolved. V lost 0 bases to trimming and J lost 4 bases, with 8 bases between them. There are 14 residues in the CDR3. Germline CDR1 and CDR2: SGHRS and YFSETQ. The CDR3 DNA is TGCGCCAGCAGCTTGGGACAAGTAAATCAGCCCCAGCATTTT. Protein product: CASSLGQVNQPQHF.

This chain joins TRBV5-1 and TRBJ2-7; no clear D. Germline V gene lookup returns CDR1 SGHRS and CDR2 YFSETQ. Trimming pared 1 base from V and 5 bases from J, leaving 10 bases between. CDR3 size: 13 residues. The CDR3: CASSLIRENEQYF. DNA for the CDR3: TGCGCCAGCAGCTTGATCCGAGAGAACGAGCAGTACTTC. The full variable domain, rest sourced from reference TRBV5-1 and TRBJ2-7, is KAGVTQTPRYLIKTRGQQVTLSCSPISGHRSVSWYQQTPGQGLQFLFEYFSETQRNKGNFPGRFSGRQFSNSRSEMNVSTLELGDSALYLCASSLIRENEQYFGPGTRLTVT.

CDR3 region: CASSPLAGGHEQYF. The CDR3 nucleotides read TGTGCCAGCTCACCACTAGCGGGGGGGCACGAGCAGTACTTC. The chain employs TRBV18 and TRBJ2-7, with 11 positions matching TRBD2. The CDR3 runs 14 residues. J gave up 5 bases and V 1 base, and 1 base lay outside the gene matches. Germline CDR1 reads KGHSH; CDR2 reads LQKENI.

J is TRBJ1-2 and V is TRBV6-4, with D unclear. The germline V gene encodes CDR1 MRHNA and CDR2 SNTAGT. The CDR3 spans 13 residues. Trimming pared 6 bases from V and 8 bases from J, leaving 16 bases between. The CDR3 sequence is CASSAAEGSGYTF. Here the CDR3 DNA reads TGTGCCAGCAGCGCCGCCGAGGGTTCCGGCTACACCTTC.

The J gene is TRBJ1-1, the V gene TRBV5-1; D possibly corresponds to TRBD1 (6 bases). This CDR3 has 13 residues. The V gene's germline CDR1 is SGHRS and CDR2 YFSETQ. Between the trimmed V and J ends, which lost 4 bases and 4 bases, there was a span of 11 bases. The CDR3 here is CASSATGLTEAFF. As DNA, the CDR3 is TGCGCCAGCAGCGCAACAGGGCTCACTGAAGCTTTCTTT.

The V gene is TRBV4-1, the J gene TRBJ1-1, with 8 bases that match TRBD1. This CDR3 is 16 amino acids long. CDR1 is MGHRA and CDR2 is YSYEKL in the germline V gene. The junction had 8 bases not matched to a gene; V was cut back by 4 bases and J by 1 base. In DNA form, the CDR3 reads TGCGCCAGCAGCCTAAGAGGACAGGGTTGGAACACTGAAGCTTTCTTT. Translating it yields CASSLRGQGWNTEAFF.

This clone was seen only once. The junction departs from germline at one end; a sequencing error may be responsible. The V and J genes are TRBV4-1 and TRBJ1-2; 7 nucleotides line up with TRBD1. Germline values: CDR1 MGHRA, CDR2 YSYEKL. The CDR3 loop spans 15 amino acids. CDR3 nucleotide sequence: TGCGCCAGCAGTCAAGGACAGGCGCAGGGCTATGGCTACACCTTC. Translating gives CASSQGQAQGYGYTF.

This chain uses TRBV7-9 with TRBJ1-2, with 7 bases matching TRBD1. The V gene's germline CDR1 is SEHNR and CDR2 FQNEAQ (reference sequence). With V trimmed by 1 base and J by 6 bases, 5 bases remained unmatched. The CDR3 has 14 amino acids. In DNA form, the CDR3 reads TGTGCCAGCAGCTTAGGGACAGGTGCCGATGGCTACACCTTC. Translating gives CASSLGTGADGYTF.